The next 29 T cell receptor beta chains were all read from a single sample in a study of human T cells and chemical hapten exposure. Regarding time point: patch test 2, 6 weeks after DPC sensitization. Treatment meaning: therapeutic diphenylcyclopropenone sensitization with weekly scalp DPC. MiXCR, applied by TCRdb to the RACE reads, yields one record per CDR3 protein. The sample contains about 140,000 distinct CDR3 sequences, approximately 12% of which appear only once. The source was whole blood, collected in connection with sensitization to the hapten diphenylcyclopropenone (DPC). The source is a woman aged 45-65 years with alopecia areata. Some clones in this sample may be carry-over from other donors' samples.

There are many counts of this clonotype. The chain has TRBV5-4 and TRBJ1-6, with TRBD1 matching 8 bases. V lost 0 bases to trimming and J lost 8 bases; unmatched junction nucleotides: 4. The CDR3 contains 15 residues. Germline CDR1 is SGHNT and CDR2 is YYREEE (reference sequence). The CDR3 coding sequence is TGTGCCAGCAGCTTGGGGAGGACAGGGCATTCACCCCTCCACTTT. This sequence encodes CASSLGRTGHSPLHF.

Only a few counts were recorded for this clonotype. The chain couples TRBV5-1 to TRBJ1-1; no clear D gene. Trimming removed 0 bases from V and 3 bases from J, with 9 bases in between. Germline V gives CDR1 SGHRS, CDR2 YFSETQ. The CDR3 is 14 amino acids. The CDR3 DNA follows: TGCGCCAGCAGCTTGGATATGAGGGACACTGAAGCTTTCTTT. This encodes CASSLDMRDTEAFF.

This clonotype was counted between two and nine times. This chain connects TRBV18 to TRBJ1-6, with 9 bases that match TRBD1. Per the germline V gene, CDR1 is KGHSH and CDR2 is LQKENI. Germline trimming cut 4 bases from V and 7 bases from J; bases unmatched to any gene: 5. The CDR3 consists of 15 residues. Written as DNA, the CDR3 is TGTGCCAGCTCACTTCGACAGGGGGGCAATTCACCCCTCCACTTT. It encodes CASSLRQGGNSPLHF.

The CDR3 sequence: CSAWTARNTEAFF. CDR3 nucleotide sequence: TGCAGTGCTTGGACCGCAAGAAACACTGAAGCTTTCTTT. The chain has TRBV20-1 and TRBJ1-1; D not certain. The CDR3 runs to 13 residues. With 5 bases removed from V and 2 bases from J, the gap between germline ends came to 12 bases. CDR1 and CDR2 from the germline V gene are DFQATT and SNEGSKA (reference sequence).

This clonotype was observed a few times. CDR3: CASSQRGSAGGEQFF. The DNA for the CDR3 is TGTGCCAGCAGCCAGCGGGGATCGGCGGGGGGAGAGCAGTTCTTC. V is TRBV3-1 and J is TRBJ2-1; TRBD2 matches 8 bases. J was trimmed by 10 bases and V by 3 bases; bases with no gene match: 11. CDR3 length equals 15 residues. The germline gives CDR1 LGHDT, CDR2 YNNKEL (reference sequence).

This clonotype was picked up a small number of times. This rearrangement joins TRBV10-3 to TRBJ2-5; 12 bases match TRBD1. The V gene's germline CDR1 is ENHRY and CDR2 SYGVKD. V lost 10 bases to trimming and J lost 5 bases; unmatched junction nucleotides: 5. The CDR3 spans 13 residues. The CDR3 DNA follows: TGTGCCAGTGGGACAGGGGGCCGGGAGACCCAGTACTTC. It is translated as CASGTGGRETQYF.

The genes are TRBV27 and TRBJ2-7; 12 bases are shared with TRBD2. The junction had 4 bases not matched to a gene; V was cut back by 2 bases and J by 5 bases. CDR1 and CDR2 from the germline V gene are MNHEY and SMNVEV (reference sequence). CDR3 length: 15 amino acids. The CDR3 DNA is TGTGCCAGCAGTTTAAGGCTAGCGGGAGGGGACGAGCAGTACTTC. Encoded protein: CASSLRLAGGDEQYF.

This clonotype was counted at least ten times. The chain recombines TRBV4-2 with TRBJ1-5; 9 nucleotides match TRBD1. Germline CDR1 LGHNA, CDR2 YNFKEQ. The CDR3 length is 12 residues. The V and J ends lost 5 bases and 9 bases, in that order; junction bases with no gene match: 2. CDR3 DNA: TGTGCCAGCAGCACAGGGGGCCTGCCCCAGCATTTT. Residues: CASSTGGLPQHF.

This clonotype was recorded at least ten times. The chain has TRBV11-2 and TRBJ2-5; D is undetermined. Per the germline V gene, CDR1 is SGHAT and CDR2 is FQNNGV. The ends were cut back, 1 base at V and 4 bases at J, with 13 bases in the middle. CDR3 length: 15 residues. The CDR3 spells CASSLVSWMGETQYF. Here the CDR3 DNA reads TGTGCCAGCAGCTTAGTTAGTTGGATGGGAGAGACCCAGTACTTC.

This clonotype was counted only a few times. This chain joins TRBV6-5 and TRBJ2-7; TRBD2 aligns across 10 bases. The germline V gene has CDR1 MNHEY and CDR2 SVGAGI. V lost 4 bases to trimming and J lost 2 bases; unmatched junction nucleotides: 8. The length of the CDR3 is 16 residues. CDR3 nucleotide sequence: TGTGCCAGCAGTTCCTTCCTTAGCGGGAGGACCTACGAGCAGTACTTC. It translates to CASSSFLSGRTYEQYF.

V usage is TRBV25-1 and J usage is TRBJ2-5; D remains ambiguous. Germline V gives CDR1 MGHDK, CDR2 SYGVNS. The CDR3 contains 12 residues. V lost 4 bases to trimming and J lost 10 bases, with 13 bases between them. As DNA, the CDR3 is TGTGCCAGCAGTGTCCGGGCAGGCGACCAGTACTTC. Amino acid sequence: CASSVRAGDQYF.

This clonotype was observed many times. This chain links TRBV7-9 with TRBJ1-1, with D possibly being TRBD1 (6 bases). Trimming removed 5 bases from V and 5 bases from J, with 15 bases in between. CDR1 is SEHNR, CDR2 FQNEAQ, per germline (reference sequence). The CDR3 spans 14 residues. The CDR3 DNA reads TGTGCCAGCAGCCACTTTACAGGGACGACTGAAGCTTTCTTT. This codes for CASSHFTGTTEAFF.

The table lists this clonotype with a few counts. The V call is TRBV6-2 or TRBV6-3, the J call TRBJ2-7; perhaps D is TRBD1 or TRBD2 (5 bases each). The V end was cut by 7 bases, the J end by 0 bases, with 13 bases between. This CDR3 spans 14 amino acids. Germline CDR1 reads MNHEY; CDR2 reads SVGEGT. The CDR3 loop is CASILDGASYEQYF. Here the CDR3 DNA reads TGTGCCAGCATCCTCGACGGGGCCTCCTACGAGCAGTACTTC.

This clonotype was observed a handful of times. The genes are TRBV7-8 and TRBJ1-1; no clear D gene. Trimming took off 2 bases at V and 3 bases at J, with 19 bases between the two ends. The length of the CDR3 is 17 residues. Germline V lookup: CDR1 SGHVS, CDR2 FQNEAQ. This CDR3 reads CASSLLTGRWLDTEAFF. As DNA, the CDR3 is TGTGCCAGCAGCTTACTTACCGGCCGGTGGCTGGACACTGAAGCTTTCTTT.

This clonotype was detected many times. One end of the junction fails to match germline, which may point to a read error. The chain joins TRBV30 to TRBJ1-5; D ambiguous. The CDR3 spans 13 residues. Germline V gene sequence: CDR1 GTSNPN, CDR2 SVGIG (reference sequence). The CDR3 loop reads CAWRTGSDQPQHF. The CDR3 DNA sequence: TGTGCCTGGAGAACGGGTAGCGATCAGCCCCAGCATTTT.

V gene TRBV12-3 or TRBV12-4 combines with J gene TRBJ2-1, with 9 bases identical to TRBD2. This CDR3 comprises 12 residues. The ends lost 4 bases at V and 13 bases at J; junction bases unmatched: 5. CDR3 DNA sequence: TGTGCCAGCAGTTCGGGACTAGCCGAACAGTTCTTC. Encoded protein: CASSSGLAEQFF.

On this clonotype: Just one base apart from a much larger clone, this may be a read error. The chain employs TRBV4-2 and TRBJ2-1; 10 bases are a match to TRBD2. Germline CDR1 and CDR2: LGHNA and YNFKEQ. This CDR3 is built from 17 residues. V was clipped by 0 bases and J by 8 bases; unmatched bases: 10. CDR3 DNA sequence: TGTGCCAGCAGCCAAGATCGGGGGACTAGCGTATACTATGAGCAGTTCTTC. It is translated as CASSQDRGTSVYYEQFF.

This clonotype was seen only a few times. This chain links TRBV7-9 with TRBJ1-2, with 10 nucleotides matching TRBD1. The CDR3 is 17 amino acids. Per the germline V gene, CDR1 is SEHNR and CDR2 is FQNEAQ (reference sequence). With 5 bases clipped from V and 2 bases from J, the junction kept 11 bases outside the gene matches. This chain's CDR3 is CASSPPSGQGENYGYTF. The CDR3 DNA follows: TGTGCCAGCAGCCCACCCTCCGGACAGGGGGAAAACTATGGCTACACCTTC.

Many counts were recorded for this clonotype. V usage is TRBV18 and J usage is TRBJ1-5; tentatively, D is TRBD1 (5 bases). CDR1 is KGHSH, CDR2 LQKENI, per germline. CDR3 size: 15 residues. V gave up 6 bases and J gave up 5 bases, with 17 bases separating them. The CDR3 reads CASSSNGRVDQPQHF. CDR3 bases: TGTGCCAGCTCCTCCAACGGCAGGGTTGATCAGCCCCAGCATTTT.

This clonotype has at least ten counts. The chain recombines TRBV2 with TRBJ1-1, with D unresolved. V lost 6 bases and J lost 1, with 9 bases in between. Germline CDR1 and CDR2: SNHLY and FYNNEI. CDR3 length equals 13 residues. CDR3 bases: TGTGCCAGCAGCCCCGCTCCGAACACTGAAGCTTTCTTT. Amino acid sequence: CASSPAPNTEAFF.

The chain recombines TRBV3-1 with TRBJ1-1; D is possibly TRBD1 (6 bases). CDR3 size: 14 residues. From germline, CDR1 is LGHDT and CDR2 YNNKEL (reference sequence). The ends were cut back, 6 bases at V and 0 bases at J, with 11 bases in the middle. This CDR3 is CASRDTGLNTEAFF. The CDR3 region has the DNA TGTGCCAGCAGGGATACAGGGCTGAACACTGAAGCTTTCTTT.

This clonotype was counted ten times or more. The chain recombines TRBV29-1 with TRBJ2-5; the D call may be TRBD1 or TRBD2 (5 bases each). The V end was cut by 7 bases, the J end by 6 bases, with 12 bases between. The length of the CDR3 is 11 residues. Germline values: CDR1 SQVTM, CDR2 ANQGSEA. The CDR3 loop reads CSALEGQTQYF. The CDR3 nucleotides are TGCAGCGCTCTTGAGGGGCAGACCCAGTACTTC.

This clonotype was picked up a small number of times. The chain links TRBV5-6 to TRBJ2-1; possible D gene TRBD1, 5 bases. This CDR3 has 13 amino acids. Looked up from germline, CDR1 is SGHDT and CDR2 is YYEEEE. With 5 bases removed from V and 4 bases from J, the gap between germline ends came to 10 bases. The CDR3 reads CASRYRGYNEQFF. In DNA form, the CDR3 reads TGTGCCAGCAGATATAGGGGTTACAATGAGCAGTTCTTC.

This clonotype was counted at least ten times. The V call is TRBV29-1, the J call TRBJ2-5; the D is unclear. V shed 2 bases and J shed 4 bases, with 11 bases lying between them. Germline-derived CDR1 and CDR2 are SQVTM and ANQGSEA. This CDR3 region has 13 residues. CDR3 in DNA: TGCAGCGTTGAAAAAGGGTTCGGAGAGACCCAGTACTTC. Residues: CSVEKGFGETQYF. The entire variable domain, with the rest obtained from reference TRBV29-1 and TRBJ2-5, is as follows: SAVISQKPSRDICQRGTSLTIQCQVDSQVTMMFWYRQQPGQSLTLIATANQGSEATYESGFVIDKFPISRPNLTFSTLTVSNMSPEDSSIYLCSVEKGFGETQYFGPGTRLLVL.

This clonotype occurred a few times. The chain links TRBV6-2 or TRBV6-3 to TRBJ1-2; weak D call: TRBD1 (5 bases). V gave up 6 bases and J gave up 2 bases, with 10 bases separating them. The CDR3 covers 13 residues. Germline loops: CDR1 MNHEY, CDR2 SVGEGT. The CDR3 region has the DNA TGTGCCAGCAGCAGACAGCTAAACTATGGCTACACCTTC. This encodes CASSRQLNYGYTF.

This clonotype showed up just a few times. The CDR3 coding sequence is TGTGCCAGCAGATCCACCCCCCACGAGCAGTACTTC. Translated, it gives CASRSTPHEQYF. V and J are TRBV11-2 and TRBJ2-7; D call uncertain. V lost 6 bases and J 5 bases, leaving 11 bases between the germline ends. Per germline, CDR1 SGHAT and CDR2 FQNNGV. There are 12 residues in the CDR3.

In its sample, this clonotype was seen a few times. The chain carries TRBV5-1 and TRBJ2-3; 12 bases map to TRBD2. Trimming took 7 bases from V and 2 from J; bases not matched to a gene: 5. The CDR3 has 15 amino acids. Germline V lookup: CDR1 SGHRS, CDR2 YFSETQ. CDR3 nucleotide sequence: TGCGCCAGCCACAGGACTAGCGGGAACACAGATACGCAGTATTTT. This translates into CASHRTSGNTDTQYF.

V usage is TRBV16 and J usage is TRBJ1-2; no reliable D call. V was cut by 4 bases and J by 0 bases, with 6 bases left in between. Germline loops: CDR1 KGHSY, CDR2 FQNENV. The CDR3 is 13 amino acids. CDR3 loop: CASSPFPNYGYTF. CDR3 nucleotides: TGTGCCAGCAGCCCCTTCCCTAACTATGGCTACACCTTC.

This clonotype appeared many times. The chain's CDR3 is CASSPRGLAGGEQYF. CDR3 coding DNA: TGTGCCAGCAGCCCCCGTGGGCTAGCGGGAGGTGAGCAGTACTTC. The chain is built from TRBV7-9 and TRBJ2-7; the match to TRBD2 covers 11 bases. CDR1 SEHNR and CDR2 FQNEAQ come from the germline V gene (reference sequence). The V segment lost 5 bases and the J segment 7 bases; nucleotides outside the gene matches: 10. The CDR3 consists of 15 residues.